Listed below are T cell receptor beta chains from one sample, sequenced in a study of Tregs in tolerant kidney transplant recipients. Some clones are missing from TCRdb's copy, which holds only in-frame ones; the method was immunoSEQ multiplex PCR. The sample records 200,000 to 300,000 clones, 65% to 85% being singletons. Sequencing input: CD4+ T cells from blood. Source of these receptors: a human donor in good health. Each CDR3 is given with its conserved first and last residue. The D gene is left open where the match is weak. The size field is filled for only some rows; it gives once, few, many or a size class.

TRBD1	TRBV6-6	NA	TRBJ1-2	TGTGCCAGCAGTCACTCTGATGACAGGGCAGCCGGCTACACCTTC	CASSHSDDRAAGYTF
NA	TRBV28	NA	TRBJ2-7	TGTGCCAGTCTTACCGGACAAGTCTTGGAGCAGTACTTC	CASLTGQVLEQYF
NA	TRBV2	NA	TRBJ1-4	TGTGCCAGCAGTTCCCGGGGGGGGTTCAGCGGAGAAAAACTGTTTTTT	CASSSRGGFSGEKLFF
NA	TRBV9	NA	TRBJ1-2	TGTGCCAGCAGTCGTACTTCCTCAGGTTCGGGCTACACCTTC	CASSRTSSGSGYTF
NA	TRBV7-2	NA	TRBJ2-3	TGTGCCAGCAGCTCCTACTCGGAAGATACGCAGTATTTT	CASSSYSEDTQYF
NA	TRBV15	NA	TRBJ2-7	TGTGCCACCAGCAGAGATAGGGGAGGTTTATCCTACGAGCAGTACTTC	CATSRDRGGLSYEQYF
NA	TRBV7-2	NA	TRBJ2-5	TGTGCCAGCAGCTTAATGTCGGGGGTGGAGACCCAGTACTTC	CASSLMSGVETQYF
TRBD2	TRBV4-1	NA	TRBJ2-7	TGCGCCAGCAGCCAAGTCCTCCTAGCGGGAGGGCCCCACGAGCAGTACTTC	CASSQVLLAGGPHEQYF
NA	TRBV7-3	NA	TRBJ2-5	TGTGCCAGCAGCTTAACGGGGTGGAACCAAGAGACCCAGTACTTC	CASSLTGWNQETQYF
TRBD1	TRBV5-1	few	TRBJ2-5	TGCGCCAGCAGCCTGGACAGGGCACAAGAGACCCAGTACTTC	CASSLDRAQETQYF
TRBD1	TRBV18	NA	TRBJ1-4	TGTGCCAGCTCACTCGGGACAGGGGGAAATGAAAAACTGTTTTTT	CASSLGTGGNEKLFF
TRBD1	TRBV19	few	TRBJ1-5	TGTGCCAGTAGTATGGACAGGGGGTTAAGCAATCAGCCCCAGCATTTT	CASSMDRGLSNQPQHF
NA	TRBV5-5	NA	TRBJ2-7	TGTGCCAGCAGTTATAACAGCGAGGTACGGTACGAGCAGTACTTC	CASSYNSEVRYEQYF
TRBD1	TRBV6-5	NA	TRBJ1-5	TGTGCCAGCAGTTACGACAGGGCGAGGCAGCCCCAGCATTTT	CASSYDRARQPQHF
TRBD1	TRBV7-2	NA	TRBJ1-3	TGTGCCGGACAGGGACGTGGACCTGGAAACACCATATATTTT	CAGQGRGPGNTIYF